Listed below are T cell receptor beta chains from one sample, sequenced in a study of OX40 agonist ivuxolimab in advanced cancers. The protocol was immunoSEQ multiplex PCR, while the TCRdb copy is restricted to in-frame clones and leaves out a portion. The sample holds about 61,000 clones, 82% seen once. Specimen: CD4+ or CD8+ T cells sorted from blood, collected in a trial of the OX40 agonist ivuxolimab. The source of these receptors is an adult with an advanced solid tumor such as melanoma, head and neck, liver or kidney cancer. Both conserved end residues are trimmed from each CDR3. Size is stated for part of the rows, as once, few or many counts, or as a class when the clone is expanded.

TRBV11-3	.	TRBJ2-1	ASSHKRTSGSSYNEQF
TRBV14	.	TRBJ1-3	ASSEGTAGNTIY
TRBV30	.	TRBJ1-3	AWSSGNGNTIY
TRBV7-2	.	TRBJ2-1	ASSLRRGQNEQF
TRBV29-1	.	TRBJ1-2	SVAPGDEGYGYT
TRBV23-1	.	TRBJ2-4	ASSHPIQY
TRBV9	.	TRBJ2-5	ASSGPGTEETQY
TRBV19	.	TRBJ2-3	ASRQLAGGWVY
TRBV30	.	TRBJ1-3	AFTSRRGDTIY
TRBV28	.	TRBJ1-6	AAGSSYNSPLH
TRBV4-1	.	TRBJ2-5	ASSRDIQETQY
TRBV28	.	TRBJ1-1	ASSIPPGGKDTEAF
TRBV19	few	TRBJ2-7	ASSIDRDSPEQY
TRBV5-1	.	TRBJ2-3	ASSSGPASTDTQY
TRBV10-3	.	TRBJ2-7	AISEGDTYEQY
TRBV6-5	.	TRBJ2-1	ASSLRTDFYNEQF
TRBV6-6	.	TRBJ2-7	ASSSSGPYEQY
TRBV7-8	.	TRBJ1-4	ASSLVRGGREKLF
TRBV14	once	TRBJ2-3	ASSQEFRASGLTDTQY
TRBV6-6	.	TRBJ2-1	ASSDAVGAGNEQF
TRBV25-1	.	TRBJ1-2	ASSEYQYGYT
TRBV5-4	.	TRBJ2-7	ASSLTGSPYEQY